Only a few counts were recorded for the clone carrying this T cell receptor delta chain. These data originate in a study of gamma-delta chains in newborns, infants, children. Study in general: Innate gammadelta T cells reportedly expand polyclonally right after birth, driven by microbial exposure, per the title.

TCRdb ran CATT on the reads. The table includes over 5,500 delta-chain clones, approximately 11% detected once. What was sequenced was blood. The origin of this receptor is a child who was a newborn, infant or young child, either healthy, febrile or measles-vaccinated (not recorded which).

CDR3 in DNA: TGTGCCTGTGACACGGTTACTGGGGGATCAAACACCGATAAACTCATCTTT. Translated, it gives CACDTVTGGSNTDKLIF. The chain recombines TRDV2 with TRDJ1, with 10 bases lining up with TRDD3. CDR1 GEAIGNYY and CDR2 EKD come from the germline V gene. This CDR3 is 17 amino acids long. V was pared by 1 base and J by 0 bases, with 7 bases of the junction left unmatched.